What follows is one TCR beta chain and its context. This sample is drawn from a study of Ad26.COV2.S vaccination and SARS-CoV-2 variants. Treatment meaning: 15 to 20 received Ad26.COV2.S at low or high dose, single or two shots; about 5 received placebo; per-sample allocation not given. The samples date from day 63 after the first vaccine or placebo injection. This table comes from immunoSEQ multiplex PCR, and its TCRdb copy is limited to in-frame clones, with some not included. The repertoire holds hundreds of thousands of clones, with approximately 88% as singletons. The CDR3 loop spans 13 amino acids. Per the germline V gene, CDR1 is KGHSH and CDR2 is LQKENI. V was clipped by 2 bases and J by 0 bases, with 4 bases between them.

This chain connects TRBV18 to TRBJ1-1; D ambiguous. The source of this sequence is a person aged 18 to 65 who received the Ad26.COV2.S COVID-19 vaccine or a placebo. Sample: peripheral blood, taken in a trial of Ad26.COV2.S vaccine versus placebo. CDR3 DNA sequence: TGTGCCAGCTCACCAGAGTTGAACACTGAAGCTTTCTTT. The encoded protein is CASSPELNTEAFF.